These 16 T cell receptor beta chains originate from one sample sequenced in a study of blood T cell repertoires in COVID-19 (dated by TCRdb to the early 2020s). The library was prepared using the immunoSEQ multiplex PCR assay. Sourced from immuneACCESS, this table was stored by TCRdb with only in-frame sequences that have V and J called. A share of the clones is absent; for the studies checked, an unresolved V gene accounts for under half, and the remainder has no known explanation. A total of 240,000 or so clones appear in this sample, around 79% of them only once. The ten largest clones represent about 3.5% of the sample. The sample consisted of peripheral blood. Every receptor here comes from a woman older than 75 with acute or convalescent COVID-19.

The chain uses TRBV5-4 and TRBJ1-6, with a tentative D call TRBD1 (6 bases). CDR3 length equals 14 residues. The germline V and J ends were trimmed by 4 bases and 7 bases, with 12 bases remaining between them. Germline CDR1 SGHNT, CDR2 YYREEE (reference sequence). CDR3 sequence reads: CASSRAGDNSPLHF. CDR3 coding DNA: TGTGCCAGCAGCCGGGCAGGGGACAATTCACCCCTCCACTTT.

This clone has a handful of counts. This chain joins TRBV21-1 and TRBJ2-1; the table's D call, TRBD2, has no DNA check behind it. TRBV21-1 is recorded as a pseudogene. CDR3 size: 14 residues. Written as DNA, the CDR3 is TGTGCCAGCAGCAAAGGAGTACTTTACAATGAGCAGTTCTTC. As protein: CASSKGVLYNEQFF.

This clone was detected only once. The chain links TRBV5-6 to TRBJ2-2, with a tentative D call TRBD2 (5 bases). Per germline, CDR1 SGHDT and CDR2 YYEEEE. The CDR3 has 15 amino acids. Trimming removed 5 bases at V and 3 bases at J, with 14 bases between. The CDR3 loop is CASRRRSVDTGELFF. The CDR3 region has the DNA TGTGCCAGCAGGAGGAGGAGTGTAGACACCGGGGAGCTGTTTTTT.

There are a few counts of this clone. The gene calls are TRBV6-5 and TRBJ1-6; D remains unclear. Trimming pared 7 bases from V and 0 bases from J, leaving 7 bases between. Per germline, CDR1 MNHEY and CDR2 SVGAGI. This CDR3 is 14 amino acids long. The CDR3 sequence: CASTPGSYNSPLHF. The CDR3 nucleotides are TGTGCCAGCACCCCGGGCTCCTATAATTCACCCCTCCACTTT.

This clone was counted between two and nine times. J is TRBJ1-2 and V is TRBV29-1, with 9 positions matching TRBD1. The V gene's germline CDR1 is SQVTM and CDR2 ANQGSEA. The length of the CDR3 is 14 residues. Trimming cost V 8 bases and J 5 bases; bases outside gene matches: 12. This chain's CDR3 is CSFRDRVFRYGYTF. For the CDR3, the DNA is TGCAGCTTCCGGGACAGGGTTTTCCGTTATGGCTACACCTTC.

This chain uses TRBV11-2 with TRBJ1-2; tentative D call: TRBD1 (6 bases). V lost 0 bases and J lost 5, with 13 bases in between. The germline V gene encodes CDR1 SGHAT and CDR2 FQNNGV. The CDR3 is 15 amino acids. CDR3 in DNA: TGTGCCAGCAGCTTAGAAGTAGTCAGGGGATATGGCTACACCTTC. This encodes CASSLEVVRGYGYTF.

This sequence joins TRBV11-2 and TRBJ2-1; D remains ambiguous. V was pared by 0 bases and J by 0 bases, with 6 bases between. Germline V gene data show CDR1 as SGHAT and CDR2 as FQNNGV. The length of the CDR3 is 15 residues. The CDR3 bases are TGTGCCAGCAGCTTAGAGGTGGCCTCCTACAATGAGCAGTTCTTC. This gives the protein CASSLEVASYNEQFF. Together with reference TRBV11-2 and TRBJ2-1, the CDR3 gives the full variable domain: EAGVAQSPRYKIIEKRQSVAFWCNPISGHATLYWYQQILGQGPKLLIQFQNNGVVDDSQLPKDRFSAERLKGVDSTLKIQPAKLEDSAVYLCASSLEVASYNEQFFGPGTRLTVL.

The chain is built from TRBV30 and TRBJ2-5; D may be TRBD2 (8 bases). Germline CDR1 reads GTSNPN; CDR2 reads SVGIG (reference sequence). The CDR3 contains 14 residues. Trimming left V 3 bases short and J 5 bases short, with 16 bases between. In DNA, the CDR3 is TGTGCCTGGAGCCCGGGACTAGGGGGCGAGACCCAGTACTTC. Translated: CAWSPGLGGETQYF.

The V and J genes are TRBV6-5 and TRBJ1-1, with 8 bases identical to TRBD1. The CDR3 totals 14 residues. Germline assignment: CDR1 MNHEY and CDR2 SVGAGI. Trimming cost V 8 bases and J 6 bases; bases outside gene matches: 11. The CDR3 DNA follows: TGTGCCAGCTCCACCGGGACAGGCTTCGCTGAAGCTTTCTTT. It yields the protein CASSTGTGFAEAFF.

The table lists this clone with many counts. The chain combines TRBV7-9 with TRBJ1-5, with 10 nucleotides matching TRBD1. Germline lookup yields CDR1 SEHNR and CDR2 FQNEAQ (reference sequence). The trim removed 6 bases at V and 2 bases at J, leaving 1 base unmatched. The CDR3 covers 14 residues. The CDR3 reads CASRGTGGNQPQHF. The DNA of the CDR3 is TGTGCCAGCAGAGGGACAGGGGGCAATCAGCCCCAGCATTTT.

This clone was seen once. This chain connects TRBV6-2 or TRBV6-3 to TRBJ2-6; TRBD1 aligns across 7 bases. The germline CDR1 and CDR2 sequences are MNHEY and SVGEGT. The CDR3 covers 15 residues. Trimming took 5 bases from V and 3 from J; bases not matched to a gene: 4. The CDR3 here is CASSKNRGGANVLTF. As DNA, the CDR3 is TGTGCCAGCAGTAAGAACAGGGGTGGGGCCAACGTCCTGACTTTC.

The rearrangement links TRBV27 to TRBJ1-6, with 8 bases lining up with TRBD1. CDR1 is MNHEY, CDR2 SMNVEV, per germline (reference sequence). The CDR3 runs to 15 residues. V shed 5 bases and J 4 bases; nucleotides not matched to a gene: 4. The CDR3 nucleotides read TGTGCCAGCAGTCCCCGACAGGGGTATAATTCACCCCTCCACTTT. The encoded protein is CASSPRQGYNSPLHF.

The chain has TRBV27 and TRBJ1-2; tentative D call: TRBD1 (5 bases). Per the germline V gene, CDR1 is MNHEY and CDR2 is SMNVEV (reference sequence). Deletions cut 3 bases from V and 1 base from J, with 6 bases between. The CDR3 has 13 amino acids. CDR3 sequence (DNA): TGTGCCAGCAGTTTTGACAGTAACTATGGCTACACCTTC. It is translated as CASSFDSNYGYTF.

As DNA, the CDR3 is TGCAGTGCTGGTGGACAGGGTGGAAACACCATATATTTT. Encoded protein: CSAGGQGGNTIYF. The V gene is TRBV20-1, the J gene TRBJ1-3; 8 bases map to TRBD1. The CDR3 is 13 amino acids. Germline trimming cut 5 bases from V and 3 bases from J; bases unmatched to any gene: 3. The germline V gene has CDR1 DFQATT and CDR2 SNEGSKA (reference sequence).

This clone has just one count. The V and J genes are TRBV3-1 (or the pseudogene TRBV3-2) and TRBJ2-6; 10 nucleotides align to TRBD1. The CDR3 length is 16 residues. J gave up 5 bases and V 1 base, and 2 bases lay outside the gene matches. The germline CDR1 and CDR2 sequences are LGHDT and YNNKEL (reference sequence). DNA of the CDR3: TGTGCCAGCAGCCAAGGGACAGGGGGAAGGGCCAACGTCCTGACTTTC. Its translation: CASSQGTGGRANVLTF.

This chain links TRBV7-2 with TRBJ1-1, with TRBD1 matching 8 bases. The V segment lost 2 bases and the J segment 1 base; nucleotides outside the gene matches: 6. This CDR3 is built from 16 residues. Germline V lookup: CDR1 SGHTA, CDR2 FQGNSA. The CDR3 region has the DNA TGTGCCAGCAGCTTAAATGGACAGGGACAGAACACTGAAGCTTTCTTT. Protein: CASSLNGQGQNTEAFF.